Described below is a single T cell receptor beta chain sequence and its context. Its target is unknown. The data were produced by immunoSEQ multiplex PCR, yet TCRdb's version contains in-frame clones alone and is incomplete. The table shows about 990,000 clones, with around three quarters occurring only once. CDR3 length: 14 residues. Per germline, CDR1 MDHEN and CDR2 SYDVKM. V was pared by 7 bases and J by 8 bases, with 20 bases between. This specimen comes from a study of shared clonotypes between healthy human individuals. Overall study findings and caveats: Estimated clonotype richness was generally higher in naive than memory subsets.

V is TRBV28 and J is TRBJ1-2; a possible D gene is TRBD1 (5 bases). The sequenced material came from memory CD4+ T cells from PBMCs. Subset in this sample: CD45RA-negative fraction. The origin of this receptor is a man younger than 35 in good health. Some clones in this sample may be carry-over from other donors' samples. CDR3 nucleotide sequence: TGTGCCAGCATCCTCTCCAGGGTCGGGGCAGGCTACACCTTC. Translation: CASILSRVGAGYTF.